The 8 T cell receptor beta chains given below trace back to one sample, sequenced in a study of technical replicates of blood from several donors. Produced via immunoSEQ multiplex PCR; TCRdb's table is partial and in-frame only. The sample lists about 89,000 clones, just under 95% seen once, with 0.2% to 0.3% in the top ten. Material for sequencing was T cells isolated from PBMCs. The receptors derive from a human donor in good health.

The V gene is TRBV5-1, the J gene TRBJ2-2; 14 nucleotides match TRBD2. Germline-derived CDR1 and CDR2 are SGHRS and YFSETQ. The junction had 14 bases not matched to a gene; V was cut back by 6 bases and J by 1 base. The CDR3 length is 20 residues. CDR3 sequence (DNA): TGCGCCAGCACCAGGAGGACAGGACTAGCGGGGGGTCAGAACACCGGGGAGCTGTTTTTT. It is translated as CASTRRTGLAGGQNTGELFF.

The table lists this clone with a count of one. The rearrangement uses TRBV4-1 and TRBJ2-7, with 10 positions matching TRBD1. The V gene's germline CDR1 is MGHRA and CDR2 YSYEKL. V lost 4 bases to trimming and J lost 4 bases; unmatched junction nucleotides: 4. The CDR3 sequence is 14 residues long. CDR3 protein: CASSRDRGPYEQYF. The DNA for the CDR3 is TGCGCCAGCAGCCGAGACAGGGGGCCTTACGAGCAGTACTTC.

The chain recombines TRBV12-5 with TRBJ2-7, with TRBD1 matching 9 bases. The CDR3 spans 17 residues. CDR1 and CDR2 from the germline V gene are LGHNT and FRNRAP. The ends lost 5 bases at V and 3 bases at J; junction bases unmatched: 14. In DNA, the CDR3 is TGTGCTAGTGGTCCCCCACCGGGACAGGGTTTTGGCTACGAGCAGTACTTC. Residues: CASGPPPGQGFGYEQYF.

The gene calls are TRBV27 and TRBJ2-7; D not certain. The CDR3 has 10 amino acids. Trimming took off 6 bases at V and 6 bases at J, with 6 bases between the two ends. The germline V gene encodes CDR1 MNHEY and CDR2 SMNVEV (reference sequence). The CDR3 DNA reads TGTGCCAGCAGGGGCCTCGAGCAGTACTTC. It translates to CASRGLEQYF.

The gene calls are TRBV10-3 and TRBJ2-3; D unresolved. CDR3 length: 15 amino acids. Trimming left V 3 bases short and J 0 bases short, with 10 bases between. Germline V lookup: CDR1 ENHRY, CDR2 SYGVKD. CDR3 amino acids: CAISETESSTDTQYF. For the CDR3, the DNA is TGTGCCATCAGTGAAACAGAATCAAGCACAGATACGCAGTATTTT.

J is TRBJ2-2 and V is TRBV9; D unclear. Trimming pared 3 bases from V and 11 bases from J, leaving 14 bases between. The CDR3 length is 13 residues. CDR1 is SGDLS and CDR2 is YYNGEE in the germline V gene. The CDR3: CASSDTLTGELFF. In nucleotides, the CDR3 is TGTGCCAGCAGCGACACCCTTACGGGTGAGCTGTTTTTT.

The chain recombines TRBV10-3 with TRBJ1-2; TRBD1 matches 7 bases. CDR3 length: 17 residues. Looked up from germline, CDR1 is ENHRY and CDR2 is SYGVKD. J lost 5 bases, V lost 4 bases, and 16 bases had no gene match. CDR3 loop: CAISGTGARAGLYGYTF. In DNA, the CDR3 is TGTGCCATCAGTGGGACAGGCGCCCGGGCAGGGCTTTATGGCTACACCTTC.

This chain links TRBV5-4 with TRBJ1-1, with D unresolved. CDR1 SGHNT and CDR2 YYREEE come from the germline V gene (reference sequence). Deletions cut 2 bases from V and 1 base from J, with 12 bases between. The CDR3 has 15 amino acids. The CDR3: CASSLIVEGNTEAFF. CDR3 DNA: TGTGCCAGCAGCTTAATTGTGGAGGGGAACACTGAAGCTTTCTTT.